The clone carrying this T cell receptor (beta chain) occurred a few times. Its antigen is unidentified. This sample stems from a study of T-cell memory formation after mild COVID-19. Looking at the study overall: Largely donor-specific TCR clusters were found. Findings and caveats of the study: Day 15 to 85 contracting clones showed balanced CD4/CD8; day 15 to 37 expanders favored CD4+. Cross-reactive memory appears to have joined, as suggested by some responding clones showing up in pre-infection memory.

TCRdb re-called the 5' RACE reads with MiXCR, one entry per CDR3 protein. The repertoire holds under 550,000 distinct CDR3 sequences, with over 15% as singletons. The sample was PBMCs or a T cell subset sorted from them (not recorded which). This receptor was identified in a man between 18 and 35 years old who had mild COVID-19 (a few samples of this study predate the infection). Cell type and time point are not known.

In DNA, the CDR3 is TGTGCCAGCCAGGGACAGGAGAACACTGAAGCTTTCTTT. Translated: CASQGQENTEAFF. This chain joins TRBV7-6 and TRBJ1-1, with 8 bases lining up with TRBD1. Trimming at V came to 8 bases and at J to 1 base, leaving 3 bases not matched to a gene. The CDR3 length is 13 residues. Germline V gene data show CDR1 as SGHVS and CDR2 as FNYEAQ.